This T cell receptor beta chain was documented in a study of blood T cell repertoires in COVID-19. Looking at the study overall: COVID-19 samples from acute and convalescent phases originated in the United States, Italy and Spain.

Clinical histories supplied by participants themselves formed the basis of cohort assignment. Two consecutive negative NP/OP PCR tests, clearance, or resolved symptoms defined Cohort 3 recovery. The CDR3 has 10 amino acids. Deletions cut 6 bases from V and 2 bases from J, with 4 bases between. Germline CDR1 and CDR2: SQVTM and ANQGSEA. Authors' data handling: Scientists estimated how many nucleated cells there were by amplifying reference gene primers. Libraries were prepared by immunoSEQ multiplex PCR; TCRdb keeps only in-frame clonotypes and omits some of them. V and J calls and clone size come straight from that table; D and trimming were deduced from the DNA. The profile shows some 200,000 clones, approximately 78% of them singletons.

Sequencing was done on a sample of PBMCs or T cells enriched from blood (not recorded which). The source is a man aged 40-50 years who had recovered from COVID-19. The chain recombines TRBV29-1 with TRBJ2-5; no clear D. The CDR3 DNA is TGCAGCGTCGTTCAAGAGACCCAGTACTTC. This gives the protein CSVVQETQYF.